These 22 T cell receptor beta chains came from one sample sequenced in a study of T cells in Graves' hyperthyroidism and ophthalmopathy. Amplified TCR beta CDR3 regions came from RNA transcripts. The HTBI primer set was used in a first-round RT-PCR of the TCR CDR3. One entry per CDR3 protein results from TCRdb running MiXCR on the multiplex PCR reads. The table lists about 250,000 distinct CDR3 sequences, more than 20% of them singletons. Sequencing was performed on blood. The receptors derive from a middle-aged woman with Graves' ophthalmopathy.

The chain recombines TRBV6-2 or TRBV6-3 with TRBJ1-2; D is possibly TRBD1 (5 bases). In germline, CDR1 is MNHEY, CDR2 SVGEGT. CDR3 size: 12 residues. Trimming took off 6 bases at V and 8 bases at J, with 13 bases between the two ends. CDR3 DNA: TGTGCCAGCAGCCTCCAAGGGGACGGCTACACCTTC. Amino acid sequence: CASSLQGDGYTF.

This clonotype was found many times. The V and J genes are TRBV20-1 and TRBJ2-7; maybe TRBD2 (6 bases). Trimming left V 3 bases short and J 2 bases short, with 11 bases between. This CDR3 has 13 residues. Germline V gene data show CDR1 as DFQATT and CDR2 as SNEGSKA (reference sequence). CDR3 DNA: TGCAGTGCTAGCGGGAGCCATGCCTACGAGCAGTACTTC. Amino acid sequence: CSASGSHAYEQYF.

This clonotype was seen repeatedly, ten times or more. The chain links TRBV28 to TRBJ1-2; 10 bases map to TRBD1. The CDR3 contains 14 residues. V dropped 6 bases and J dropped 8; count of bases not matched to a gene: 9. Germline values: CDR1 MDHEN, CDR2 SYDVKM. CDR3 sequence reads: CASSLLGQGYGYTF. The DNA for the CDR3 is TGTGCCAGCAGCCTACTGGGACAGGGGTACGGCTACACCTTC.

This clonotype appeared many times. DNA of the CDR3: TGTGCCAGCAGCCAAACAGGGGGCGCATTCAACACCATATATTTT. Protein product: CASSQTGGAFNTIYF. The chain uses TRBV3-1 and TRBJ1-3; 9 positions match TRBD1. The CDR3 totals 15 residues. Per germline, CDR1 LGHDT and CDR2 YNNKEL (reference sequence). J lost 7 bases, V lost 2 bases, and 6 bases had no gene match.

In its sample, this clonotype was seen many times. The V and J genes are TRBV7-3 and TRBJ2-7, with 11 bases fitting TRBD2. The CDR3 sequence is 15 residues long. With V trimmed by 6 bases and J by 6 bases, 10 bases remained unmatched. Germline-derived CDR1 and CDR2 are SGHTA and FQGTGA. CDR3 protein: CASRGTSGSFGEQYF. CDR3 coding DNA: TGTGCCAGCAGGGGAACTAGCGGGAGTTTCGGCGAGCAGTACTTC. Together with reference TRBV7-3 and TRBJ2-7, the CDR3 gives the full variable domain: GAGVSQTPSNKVTEKGKYVELRCDPISGHTALYWYRQSLGQGPEFLIYFQGTGAADDSGLPNDRFFAVRPEGSVSTLKIQRTERGDSAVYLCASRGTSGSFGEQYFGPGTRLTVT.

The chain couples TRBV11-2 to TRBJ1-1; D is possibly TRBD1 (5 bases). Germline V CDR1 and CDR2: SGHAT, FQNNGV. This CDR3 is built from 12 residues. Deletions cut 6 bases from V and 11 bases from J, with 16 bases between. The CDR3 DNA sequence: TGTGCCAGCAGTCCCCCGGGGGGGGACGCTTTCTTT. Its translation is CASSPPGGDAFF.

This clonotype was counted ten times or more. The chain uses TRBV28 and TRBJ2-7, with TRBD2 identical over 12 bases. Germline CDR1 and CDR2: MDHEN and SYDVKM. This CDR3 contains 15 residues. With V trimmed by 5 bases and J by 7 bases, 9 bases remained unmatched. The CDR3 protein is CASSARTSGVLEQYF. The CDR3 DNA follows: TGTGCCAGCAGTGCCCGGACTAGCGGGGTTTTGGAGCAGTACTTC.

This clonotype appeared once. V is TRBV29-1 and J is TRBJ1-2; TRBD1 matches at 7 bases. Trimming cost V 4 bases and J 3 bases; bases outside gene matches: 17. The germline V gene encodes CDR1 SQVTM and CDR2 ANQGSEA. This CDR3 contains 17 residues. In nucleotides, the CDR3 is TGCAGCGTTGGGATATGGAACAGGGGCTTTATACACTATGGCTACACCTTC. This encodes CSVGIWNRGFIHYGYTF.

The chain employs TRBV12-3 or TRBV12-4 and TRBJ1-1; 8 nucleotides align to TRBD1. The CDR3 extends over 15 amino acids. The ends lost 6 bases at V and 1 base at J; junction bases unmatched: 7. The CDR3 nucleotides are TGTGCCAGCAGCTCTACTGGACAGGGGAACACTGAAGCTTTCTTT. Translation gives CASSSTGQGNTEAFF.

This clonotype was recorded at least ten times. The J gene is TRBJ2-2, the V gene TRBV6-1; D not certain. The CDR3 has 15 residues. Germline lookup yields CDR1 MNHNS and CDR2 SASEGT. Deletions cut 6 bases from V and 1 base from J, with 12 bases between. The CDR3 DNA is TGTGCCAGCAGCCCTGGACCCATGAACACCGGGGAGCTGTTTTTT. The encoded protein is CASSPGPMNTGELFF.

The chain recombines TRBV6-1 with TRBJ1-1; D possibly corresponds to TRBD1 (6 bases). This CDR3 contains 17 residues. V shed 3 bases and J shed 4 bases, with 21 bases lying between them. Germline CDR1 MNHNS, CDR2 SASEGT. Here the CDR3 DNA reads TGTGCCAGCAGTGATGCTGGGGGCGAGTTTATGGGCACTGAAGCTTTCTTT. This encodes CASSDAGGEFMGTEAFF.

This clonotype was counted at least ten times. J is TRBJ2-1 and V is TRBV19; no clear D. V lost 1 base, J lost 7 bases, and 11 bases lay in between. This CDR3 is built from 14 residues. Germline CDR1 LNHDA, CDR2 SQIVND (reference sequence). CDR3 protein: CASSIGAVWNEQFF. Written as DNA, the CDR3 is TGTGCCAGTAGTATAGGGGCAGTTTGGAATGAGCAGTTCTTC.

In its sample, this clonotype was seen many times. This rearrangement joins TRBV15 to TRBJ1-6, with a tentative D call TRBD1 (6 bases). The germline V and J ends were trimmed by 0 bases and 7 bases, with 10 bases remaining between them. The CDR3 extends over 15 amino acids. Per the germline V gene, CDR1 is LNHNV and CDR2 is YYDKDF (reference sequence). CDR3 bases: TGTGCCACCAGCAGAGAAGAGGGGGGAAATTCACCCCTCCACTTT. This translates into CATSREEGGNSPLHF.

V and J are TRBV10-3 and TRBJ2-7; the D is unclear. The CDR3 has 14 residues. Looked up from germline, CDR1 is ENHRY and CDR2 is SYGVKD. V was trimmed by 2 bases and J by 0 bases, leaving 8 bases between them. The CDR3 coding sequence is TGTGCCATCAGTGAGGTCAAGGGCTCCTACGAGCAGTACTTC. This codes for CAISEVKGSYEQYF.

This CDR3 reads CASSEAQGVRYEQYF. The CDR3 DNA reads as TGTGCCAGCAGTGAAGCACAGGGAGTAAGGTACGAGCAGTACTTC. The genes are TRBV6-1 and TRBJ2-7, with D tentatively TRBD1 (6 bases). V lost 0 bases and J lost 4, with 13 bases in between. Germline V CDR1 and CDR2: MNHNS, SASEGT. This CDR3 comprises 15 residues.

In this sample, this clonotype turned up many times. The gene calls are TRBV24-1 and TRBJ1-5; 10 bases are a match to TRBD1. This CDR3 is 16 amino acids long. CDR1 KGHDR and CDR2 SFDVKD come from the germline V gene. The junction had 2 bases not matched to a gene; V was cut back by 2 bases and J by 2 bases. As DNA, the CDR3 is TGTGCCACCAGTGATTCCGGGACAGGGGGCAATCAGCCCCAGCATTTT. Its translation is CATSDSGTGGNQPQHF.

This clonotype was seen at least ten times. The CDR3 nucleotides read TGCGCCAGCAGCCAATATTTCCAGGGAACTGCCTACGAGCAGTACTTC. This translates into CASSQYFQGTAYEQYF. The V and J genes are TRBV4-1 and TRBJ2-7; possibly TRBD1 for D (5 bases). The V end was cut by 2 bases, the J end by 2 bases, with 16 bases between. Germline assignment: CDR1 MGHRA and CDR2 YSYEKL. This CDR3 contains 16 residues.

This clonotype was found a few times. V and J are TRBV19 and TRBJ1-2; TRBD1 matches 8 bases. The CDR3 sequence is 14 residues long. Germline V CDR1 and CDR2: LNHDA, SQIVND (reference sequence). The trim removed 8 bases at V and 4 bases at J, leaving 9 bases unmatched. The CDR3 DNA reads TGTGCCAGTCGTAAAGGGGGACAGGCCTATGGCTACACCTTC. This encodes CASRKGGQAYGYTF.

Ten or more counts support this clonotype. This chain connects TRBV6-1 to TRBJ1-6, with a tentative D call TRBD1 (5 bases). This CDR3 has 15 amino acids. Germline loops: CDR1 MNHNS, CDR2 SASEGT. V dropped 2 bases and J dropped 3 bases, with 8 bases sitting between them. This CDR3 is CASSERQGYNSPLHF. CDR3 coding DNA: TGTGCCAGCAGTGAACGGCAGGGCTATAATTCACCCCTCCACTTT.

The chain carries TRBV19 and TRBJ2-5, with a possible D match to TRBD2 (6 bases). The CDR3 contains 15 residues. The V end was cut by 5 bases, the J end by 0 bases, with 13 bases between. Looked up from germline, CDR1 is LNHDA and CDR2 is SQIVND (reference sequence). The CDR3 region is CASSDPGLNQETQYF. The CDR3 bases are TGTGCCAGTAGTGACCCGGGACTTAACCAAGAGACCCAGTACTTC. Full variable domain (outside the CDR3, taken from reference TRBV19 and TRBJ2-5): DGGITQSPKYLFRKEGQNVTLSCEQNLNHDAMYWYRQDPGQGLRLIYYSQIVNDFQKGDIAEGYSVSREKKESFPLTVTSAQKNPTAFYLCASSDPGLNQETQYFGPGTRLLVL.

This clonotype appeared many times. The V and J genes are TRBV4-2 and TRBJ1-6, with D unresolved. The ends were cut back, 0 bases at V and 1 base at J, with 7 bases in the middle. Germline lookup yields CDR1 LGHNA and CDR2 YNFKEQ. CDR3 length: 16 amino acids. The CDR3 sequence is CASSQERISYNSPLHF. CDR3 nucleotides: TGTGCCAGCAGCCAAGAGAGGATATCCTATAATTCACCCCTCCACTTT.

This clonotype was detected ten times or more. The chain carries TRBV20-1 and TRBJ1-5, with TRBD1 matching over 7 bases. The V segment lost 6 bases and the J segment 5 bases; nucleotides outside the gene matches: 7. Germline V gene sequence: CDR1 DFQATT, CDR2 SNEGSKA (reference sequence). This CDR3 region has 13 residues. The CDR3 region is CSAPGGGDQPQHF. CDR3 in DNA: TGCAGTGCCCCAGGGGGAGGCGATCAGCCCCAGCATTTT.